Below are 17 T cell receptor beta chains sequenced from a single sample in a study of T cell responses to AZD1222 COVID-19 vaccine. Profiling relied on immunoSEQ multiplex PCR, and the TCRdb table lists in-frame clones only, not all of them. The data contain about 90,000 clones, 75% to 90% of them seen just once; the ten biggest clones take up around 6%. The sequenced sample was peripheral blood, obtained 28 days after the second AZD1222 dose. The receptors originated from an adult who received the AZD1222 COVID-19 vaccine.

V gene TRBV6-5 combines with J gene TRBJ1-5; D may be TRBD1 (5 bases). The CDR3 has 15 residues. Germline V gene lookup returns CDR1 MNHEY and CDR2 SVGAGI. Trimming stripped 8 bases from V and 6 bases from J, with 20 bases between. The CDR3 nucleotides read TGTGCCAGCGGTAATAGGGTGGGGCACAGTCAGCCCCAGCATTTT. This codes for CASGNRVGHSQPQHF.

The chain carries TRBV5-4 and TRBJ2-6; 9 nucleotides line up with TRBD1. The CDR3 is 18 amino acids. The V segment lost 2 bases and the J segment 1 base; nucleotides outside the gene matches: 7. CDR1 is SGHNT, CDR2 YYREEE, per germline (reference sequence). The CDR3 loop reads CASSLKQGAGSGANVLTF. The CDR3 DNA follows: TGTGCCAGCAGCTTAAAACAGGGGGCGGGGTCTGGGGCCAACGTCCTGACTTTC.

This clone was seen a handful of times. This chain connects TRBV2 to TRBJ2-5; 12 bases are a match to TRBD2. J was trimmed by 3 bases and V by 4 bases; bases with no gene match: 9. Germline values: CDR1 SNHLY, CDR2 FYNNEI. The CDR3 totals 17 residues. The CDR3 nucleotides read TGTGCCAGCAGTGGGCGAAGGACTAGCGGGGTTAAAGAGACCCAGTACTTC. This translates into CASSGRRTSGVKETQYF.

This chain joins TRBV3-1 (or the pseudogene TRBV3-2) and TRBJ1-2, with a possible D match to TRBD1 (6 bases). Trimming cost V 0 bases and J 7 bases, with 15 bases left between them. CDR1 and CDR2 from the germline V gene are LGHDT and YNNKEL (reference sequence). The CDR3 totals 15 residues. CDR3 sequence reads: CASSQDHRVSFGYTF. The CDR3 DNA reads TGTGCCAGCAGCCAAGATCACAGGGTTTCGTTTGGCTACACCTTC.

V is TRBV4-2 and J is TRBJ2-6, with 11 positions matching TRBD2. CDR1 is LGHNA, CDR2 YNFKEQ, per germline. The CDR3 is made up of 19 amino acids. With 0 bases clipped from V and 2 bases from J, the junction kept 6 bases outside the gene matches. CDR3 sequence (DNA): TGTGCCAGCAGCCAAGAACTGCTAGCGGGGGGTACTGGGGCCAACGTCCTGACTTTC. Its translation: CASSQELLAGGTGANVLTF.

J is TRBJ2-7 and V is TRBV18; D not certain. CDR3 length: 17 residues. Trimming took 2 bases from V and 0 from J, leaving 17 bases between them. CDR1 KGHSH and CDR2 LQKENI come from the germline V gene. The CDR3 DNA is TGTGCCAGCTCACCATTAAGCCAGCCATTGAGCTCCTACGAGCAGTACTTC. Translation: CASSPLSQPLSSYEQYF.

The CDR3 nucleotides read TGTGCCATCAGCAGACAGGGGGCGAGCGACACTGAAGCTTTCTTT. This translates into CAISRQGASDTEAFF. The chain joins TRBV10-3 to TRBJ1-1; TRBD1 agrees at 10 bases. V was pared by 6 bases and J by 3 bases, with 7 bases of the junction left unmatched. Germline V gene lookup returns CDR1 ENHRY and CDR2 SYGVKD. The CDR3 is made up of 15 amino acids.

The genes are TRBV7-6 and TRBJ1-1, with no clear D. Germline CDR1 SGHVS, CDR2 FNYEAQ. V was pared by 4 bases and J by 2 bases, with 8 bases between. The CDR3 is made up of 13 amino acids. This chain's CDR3 is CASSSGLNTEAFF. The DNA for the CDR3 is TGTGCCAGCAGCTCGGGCTTAAACACTGAAGCTTTCTTT.

The genes are TRBV29-1 and TRBJ1-2; D uncertain. Trimming took off 5 bases at V and 6 bases at J, with 22 bases between the two ends. Germline V gene data show CDR1 as SQVTM and CDR2 as ANQGSEA. The CDR3 is 15 amino acids. CDR3 bases: TGCAGCGTTCAACAAAACGCCCGGATAAGGGATGGCTACACCTTC. This translates into CSVQQNARIRDGYTF.

The chain has TRBV30 and TRBJ1-1; possibly TRBD1 for D (6 bases). The ends were cut back, 3 bases at V and 1 base at J, with 18 bases in the middle. In germline, CDR1 is GTSNPN, CDR2 SVGIG (reference sequence). This CDR3 comprises 16 residues. CDR3: CAWRRGWTWPNTEAFF. The CDR3, as DNA: TGTGCCTGGAGGAGGGGGTGGACATGGCCGAACACTGAAGCTTTCTTT.

This chain uses TRBV6-6 with TRBJ1-2; 9 nucleotides align to TRBD1. The CDR3 contains 12 residues. Germline CDR1 MNHNY, CDR2 SVGAGI (reference sequence). V was clipped by 10 bases and J by 7 bases; unmatched bases: 7. The CDR3 DNA reads TGTGCCACCCGGACAGGGGTTAGTGGCTACACCTTC. Its translation: CATRTGVSGYTF.

The gene calls are TRBV6-5 and TRBJ1-2; D gene uncertain. Trimming removed 6 bases at V and 7 bases at J, with 15 bases between. This CDR3 region has 13 residues. Germline CDR1 reads MNHEY; CDR2 reads SVGAGI. The CDR3 coding sequence is TGTGCCAGCAGATTGGATCGTGCGAGTGGCTACACCTTC. Its protein is CASRLDRASGYTF.

This chain connects TRBV11-2 to TRBJ1-2; TRBD1 might be the D (6 bases). V shed 4 bases and J shed 6 bases, with 6 bases lying between them. Germline assignment: CDR1 SGHAT and CDR2 FQNNGV. CDR3 size: 11 residues. CDR3 in amino acids: CASSYRDGYTF. CDR3 DNA: TGTGCCAGCAGCTACAGGGATGGCTACACCTTC. Filled out from reference TRBV11-2 and TRBJ1-2, the complete variable domain reads EAGVAQSPRYKIIEKRQSVAFWCNPISGHATLYWYQQILGQGPKLLIQFQNNGVVDDSQLPKDRFSAERLKGVDSTLKIQPAKLEDSAVYLCASSYRDGYTFGSGTRLTVV.

J is TRBJ1-1 and V is TRBV18; D is perhaps TRBD1 (6 bases). The germline V and J ends were trimmed by 2 bases and 4 bases, with 17 bases remaining between them. From germline, CDR1 is KGHSH and CDR2 LQKENI. This CDR3 comprises 16 residues. The CDR3 DNA reads TGTGCCAGCTCACCAGGCCCCCCGGGGGCTTTCACTGAAGCTTTCTTT. This codes for CASSPGPPGAFTEAFF.

This clone was detected only once. The chain is built from TRBV6-2 or TRBV6-3 and TRBJ1-5; tentatively, D is TRBD1 (5 bases). Germline CDR1 is MNHEY and CDR2 is SVGEGT. V lost 1 base and J 0 bases, leaving 13 bases between the germline ends. This CDR3 comprises 17 residues. DNA for the CDR3: TGTGCCAGCAGTTACTTCAGGGTTTCGGGTAGCAATCAGCCCCAGCATTTT. Protein: CASSYFRVSGSNQPQHF.

The chain has TRBV24-1 and TRBJ1-5; D is unresolved. Trimming removed 2 bases at V and 3 bases at J, with 13 bases between. The germline gives CDR1 KGHDR, CDR2 SFDVKD. The CDR3 sequence is 16 residues long. The CDR3, as DNA: TGTGCCACCAGTGATTCGGACGGATTTCTCAATCAGCCCCAGCATTTT. Its protein product is CATSDSDGFLNQPQHF.

The chain uses TRBV6-5 and TRBJ1-5; 9 bases agree with TRBD1. Germline V lookup: CDR1 MNHEY, CDR2 SVGAGI. CDR3 length equals 14 residues. The junction had 6 bases not matched to a gene; V was cut back by 6 bases and J by 6 bases. In nucleotides, the CDR3 is TGTGCCAGCAGGGATACAGGGGGCCGTCAGCCCCAGCATTTT. Protein product: CASRDTGGRQPQHF.